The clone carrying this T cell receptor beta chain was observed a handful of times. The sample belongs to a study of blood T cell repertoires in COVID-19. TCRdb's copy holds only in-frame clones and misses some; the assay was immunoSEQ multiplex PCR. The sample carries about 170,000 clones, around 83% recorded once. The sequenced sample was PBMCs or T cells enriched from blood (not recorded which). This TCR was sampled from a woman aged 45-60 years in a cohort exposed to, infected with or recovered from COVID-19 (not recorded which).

CDR3 sequence: CSVGRGSGSYEQYF. As DNA, the CDR3 is TGCAGCGTTGGCAGGGGTAGCGGGAGCTACGAGCAGTACTTC. The chain links TRBV29-1 to TRBJ2-7, with 9 bases lining up with TRBD2. CDR1 is SQVTM, CDR2 ANQGSEA, per germline. This CDR3 region has 14 residues. Trimming at V came to 4 bases and at J to 3 bases, leaving 7 bases not matched to a gene.